The present entry profiles one T cell receptor (beta chain) with its context. The antigen is not known. This same CDR3 is encoded by further DNA sequences in the sample. Measured with immunoSEQ multiplex PCR; TCRdb has only the in-frame clones, and not every one. The top ten hold under 9.5% of the sample, which has some 150,000 clones, approximately 83% seen once. V was trimmed by 3 bases and J by 4 bases, leaving 9 bases between them. The CDR3 contains 13 residues. The germline gives CDR1 MNHEY, CDR2 SMNVEV (reference sequence). This specimen comes from a study of T cell responses to AZD1222 COVID-19 vaccine. General study results and limits: The donor cohort was predominantly white British with a female majority, and clonal diversity may have been underestimated. At study baseline, merely five or six AZD1222 recipients were seropositive. Reportedly, close to half of spike-specific TCRs are directed against unmutated variant regions.

The clonotype was recovered from an adult in good health. The chain combines TRBV27 with TRBJ1-2, with TRBD1 as a possible D gene (5 bases). The sample in question was peripheral blood, obtained on day 0 of AZD1222 vaccination. The DNA of the CDR3 is TGTGCCAGCAGTTTCGGGGGGGGCTATGGCTACACCTTC. Residues: CASSFGGGYGYTF.